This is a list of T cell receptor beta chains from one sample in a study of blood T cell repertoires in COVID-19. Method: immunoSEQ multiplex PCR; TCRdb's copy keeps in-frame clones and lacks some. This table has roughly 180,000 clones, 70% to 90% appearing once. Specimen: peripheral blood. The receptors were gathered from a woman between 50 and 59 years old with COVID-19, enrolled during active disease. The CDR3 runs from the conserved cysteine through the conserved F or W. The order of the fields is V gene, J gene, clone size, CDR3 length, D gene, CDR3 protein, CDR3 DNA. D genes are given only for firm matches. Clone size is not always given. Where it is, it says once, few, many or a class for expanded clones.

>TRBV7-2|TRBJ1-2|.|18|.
CASSLYAARTGGFYGYTF
TGTGCCAGCAGCTTATATGCCGCACGGACGGGGGGCTTCTATGGCTACACCTTC
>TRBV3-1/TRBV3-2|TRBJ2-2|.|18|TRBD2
CASSQDQLAGVSTGELFF
TGTGCCAGCAGCCAAGACCAACTAGCGGGGGTGAGCACCGGGGAGCTGTTTTTT
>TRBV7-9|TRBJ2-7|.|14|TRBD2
CASSLRGGDYEQYF
TGTGCCAGCAGCTTACGCGGGGGGGACTACGAGCAGTACTTC
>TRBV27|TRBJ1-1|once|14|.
CASRLSARNTEAFF
TGTGCCAGCAGGTTGTCAGCTAGGAACACTGAAGCTTTCTTT
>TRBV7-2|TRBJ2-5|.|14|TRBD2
CASSSGLAGETQYF
TGTGCCAGCAGCTCGGGACTAGCCGGGGAGACCCAGTACTTC
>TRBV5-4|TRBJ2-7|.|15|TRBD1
CASSLPDRGLYEQYF
TGTGCCAGCAGCTTGCCGGACAGGGGGCTTTACGAGCAGTACTTC
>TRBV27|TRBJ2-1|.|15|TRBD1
CASRQGTVSYNEQFF
TGTGCCAGCAGGCAGGGGACAGTATCCTACAATGAGCAGTTCTTC
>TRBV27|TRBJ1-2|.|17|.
CASSLGEQGPFDYGYTF
TGTGCCAGCAGTTTAGGGGAACAGGGACCCTTTGATTATGGCTACACCTTC
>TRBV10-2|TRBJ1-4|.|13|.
CASKGRGNEKLFF
TGCGCCAGCAAGGGTCGGGGTAATGAAAAACTGTTTTTT
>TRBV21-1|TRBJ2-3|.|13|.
CATGDTCTDTQYF
TGTGCCACCGGGGACACCTGCACAGATACGCAGTATTTT
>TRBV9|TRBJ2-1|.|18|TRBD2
CASSPLVAGGSSYNEQFF
TGTGCCAGCAGCCCCCTAGTAGCGGGGGGAAGCTCCTACAATGAGCAGTTCTTC
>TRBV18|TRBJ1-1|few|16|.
CASSPGTWSLWTEAFF
TGTGCCAGCTCACCAGGGACATGGTCCCTGTGGACTGAAGCTTTCTTT
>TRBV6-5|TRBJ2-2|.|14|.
CASSYSIGVGELFF
TGTGCCAGCAGTTACTCGATAGGAGTCGGGGAGCTGTTTTTT